A selection of T cell receptor beta chains follows, all from one sample in a study of Graves' ophthalmopathy and Graves' hyperthyroidism. TCRdb independently ran MiXCR on the multiplex PCR reads; one entry per CDR3 protein. The data hold more than 300,000 distinct CDR3 sequences, with about 16% observed a single time. Sequenced material: peripheral blood. Every receptor here comes from a woman younger than 35 with stable Graves' hyperthyroidism. Each CDR3 is given with its conserved first and last residue. D genes are given only for firm matches. Expanded clones are given a class, and other clones once, few, many or no size at all.

j_call	clone_size	d_call	v_call	cdr3_nt	cdr3_aa
TRBJ2-5	many	TRBD2	TRBV6-2/TRBV6-3	TGTGCCAGCAGCGGCCCGGGACTAGTGGAGACCCAGTACTTC	CASSGPGLVETQYF
TRBJ2-7	many	.	TRBV2	TGTGCCAGCAGAAAGGGTTCCGGTACCTACGAGCAGTACTTC	CASRKGSGTYEQYF
TRBJ2-7	few	TRBD1	TRBV6-9	TGTGCCAGCAGTTGGCGTAGGGCAGGGGGCCACGAGCAGTACTTC	CASSWRRAGGHEQYF
TRBJ1-2	many	.	TRBV6-5	TGTGCCAGCAGTTACTCGATCGGGCAGAACTATGGCTACACCTTC	CASSYSIGQNYGYTF
TRBJ1-1	few	.	TRBV15	TGTGCCTCCAGCAGCCTAGGGGAAGAGACTTTCTTT	CASSSLGEETFF
TRBJ2-5	many	.	TRBV5-1	TGCGCCAGCACCACGCGGCAGGATGCTTGGGAGACCCAGTACTTC	CASTTRQDAWETQYF
TRBJ2-7	many	TRBD2	TRBV28	TGTGCCAGCAGCCAGTGGGGACTAGCGGTCAGCTCCTACGAGCAGTACTTC	CASSQWGLAVSSYEQYF
TRBJ1-2	many	TRBD1	TRBV11-2	TGTGCCAGCAGCCGGGGACAGAACTATGGCTACACCTTC	CASSRGQNYGYTF
TRBJ2-5	.	.	TRBV24-1	TGTGCCACCAGTGATTGGGAAGAGACCCAGTACTTC	CATSDWEETQYF
TRBJ2-5	many	TRBD1	TRBV29-1	TGCAGCGTTGAAGATGACAGGGGCCGTCAAGAGACCCAGTACTTC	CSVEDDRGRQETQYF
TRBJ2-7	many	TRBD1	TRBV25-1	TGTGCCAGCAGTGAATTAAGACAGGGGACCCACGAGCAGTACTTC	CASSELRQGTHEQYF
TRBJ2-7	many	.	TRBV11-1	TGTGCCAGCAGCTCTGGCAGGACAGTCTCCTACGAGCAGTACTTC	CASSSGRTVSYEQYF
TRBJ2-4	.	.	TRBV13	TGTGCCAGCAGCTTCCGGGGGCTGGCCAAAAACATTCAGTACTTC	CASSFRGLAKNIQYF
TRBJ1-5	many	TRBD1	TRBV5-1	TGCGCCAGCAGCTTGATGTCAGGGGGTCAGCCCCAGCATTTT	CASSLMSGGQPQHF
TRBJ2-7	.	.	TRBV9	TGTGCCAGCAGCGTAGAGGGGGGGGGCCTCTACGAGCAGTACTTC	CASSVEGGGLYEQYF
TRBJ1-1	many	TRBD1	TRBV19	TGTGCCAGTAGTGTTGTATGGACAGGGGCCGGCGAGGCTTTCTTT	CASSVVWTGAGEAFF
TRBJ1-1	many	.	TRBV19	TGTGCCAGTAGTACAGGGTACTCAGACACTGAAGCTTTCTTT	CASSTGYSDTEAFF
TRBJ2-2	many	.	TRBV6-5	TGTGCCAGCAGTTACTCCGACAGGACTAACACCGGGGAGCTGTTTTTT	CASSYSDRTNTGELFF
TRBJ1-2	few	.	TRBV13	TGTGCCAGCACCACAAGGGAGGCAGGCGGCTATGGCTACACCTTC	CASTTREAGGYGYTF
TRBJ1-1	.	.	TRBV10-3	TGTGCCATCAGTGAAGGTCTGAACACTGAAGCTTTCTTT	CAISEGLNTEAFF
TRBJ2-5	few	TRBD1	TRBV18	TGTGCCAGCTCACGAGGGACAGGGGAAGAGACCCAGTACTTC	CASSRGTGEETQYF
TRBJ2-7	few	.	TRBV11-1	TGTGCCAGCAGCTTAACAACAGGGAGGGCTTGGTACGAGCAGTACTTC	CASSLTTGRAWYEQYF
TRBJ1-5	many	.	TRBV6-1	TGTGCCAGCAGTCTCAGGGGAAGTGATAGCAATCAGCCCCAGCATTTT	CASSLRGSDSNQPQHF
TRBJ2-7	many	TRBD2	TRBV9	TGTGCCAGCAGCGTTGGCACTAGCGGGGGGGACGAGCAGTACTTC	CASSVGTSGGDEQYF
TRBJ2-5	many	TRBD2	TRBV15	TGTGCCACCAGCGGGACTAGCGGGGAGAATGGGCCAGAGACCCAGTACTTC	CATSGTSGENGPETQYF
TRBJ2-4	.	TRBD2	TRBV2	TGTGCCAGCAGCGGACTAGCGGGGGGGGAAGCCAAAAACATTCAGTACTTC	CASSGLAGGEAKNIQYF
TRBJ2-5	many	TRBD2	TRBV7-2	TGTGCCAGCAGTCCCGTGGACAGTTTCCCACTAGCGGGGGGCCCCGCTCAAGAGACCCAGTACTTC	CASSPVDSFPLAGGPAQETQYF
TRBJ1-5	.	TRBD1	TRBV28	TGTGCCAGCAGTAAGGGACAGGGGGTAGATAGCAATCAGCCCCAGCATTTT	CASSKGQGVDSNQPQHF
TRBJ2-7	many	.	TRBV2	TGTGCCAGCAGTGAAGCGCTTCGGGTTCCCTACGAGCAGTACTTC	CASSEALRVPYEQYF
TRBJ1-1	many	TRBD1	TRBV5-1	TGCGCCAGCAGCGCAAGCCAGGGGGCCTTCACTGAAGCTTTCTTT	CASSASQGAFTEAFF
TRBJ1-1	many	.	TRBV19	TGTGCCAGTAGTATAAGGGGAGCGAGGAACACTGAAGCTTTCTTT	CASSIRGARNTEAFF
TRBJ1-1	many	.	TRBV6-2/TRBV6-3	TGTGCCAGCAGTTACATACGGGGGTGGACTGAAGCTTTCTTT	CASSYIRGWTEAFF
TRBJ2-7	many	.	TRBV12-3/TRBV12-4	TGTGCCAGCAGTTTAAGGGCAGGATACGAGCAGTACTTC	CASSLRAGYEQYF
TRBJ2-7	many	.	TRBV11-2	TGTGCCAGCAGCTTAGATCAGTCAGGGGGGTTCTACGAGCAGTACTTC	CASSLDQSGGFYEQYF
TRBJ2-2	many	TRBD2	TRBV12-3/TRBV12-4	TGTGCCAGCAGTTTCGAGGGACTAACCCTTTTTCGGGAGCTGTTTTTT	CASSFEGLTLFRELFF
TRBJ1-6	.	.	TRBV6-5	TGTGCCAGCAGTTACAGACCGGGCCAGAGTTTTAATTCACCCCTCCACTTT	CASSYRPGQSFNSPLHF
TRBJ2-6	many	.	TRBV2	TGTGCCGTTGGGGGATACTCTGGGGCCAACGTCCTGACTTTC	CAVGGYSGANVLTF
TRBJ2-2	many	.	TRBV11-1	TGTGCCAGCAGCTCTACCGGGACACAGAACACCGGGGAGCTGTTTTTT	CASSSTGTQNTGELFF
TRBJ1-5	few	.	TRBV7-8	TGTGCCAGCAGAGTACCGGGCAGCAATCAGCCCCAGCATTTT	CASRVPGSNQPQHF
TRBJ1-5	many	.	TRBV12-3/TRBV12-4	TGTGCCAGCAGTTTGAGTAGCAGCAGCAATCAGCCCCAGCATTTT	CASSLSSSSNQPQHF
TRBJ1-1	many	TRBD1	TRBV24-1	TGTGCCACCAGGGGGACAGGGGTGAACACTGAAGCTTTCTTT	CATRGTGVNTEAFF
TRBJ2-7	many	.	TRBV27	TGTGCCAGCAGTGCGCCTGGGGAGCAGTACTTC	CASSAPGEQYF
TRBJ1-2	.	TRBD1	TRBV7-2	TGTGCCAGCAGCTCAAGGGACAGGGGGCCCTATGGCTACACCTTC	CASSSRDRGPYGYTF
TRBJ1-1	many	.	TRBV27	TGTGCCAGCAGTTTACAGGGTGGGCTGAACACTGAAGCTTTCTTT	CASSLQGGLNTEAFF
TRBJ1-1	many	.	TRBV11-3	TGTGCCAGCAGCCAAGAAGAGAACACTGAAGCTTTCTTT	CASSQEENTEAFF
TRBJ1-2	few	.	TRBV3-1	TGTGCCAGCAGCCCACCGGGACTGCCCCACCAGGGCTACACCTTC	CASSPPGLPHQGYTF
TRBJ1-2	.	.	TRBV5-6	TGTGCCAGCAGCTTGGAGGAGACCCGGTTAACCTATGGCTACACCTTC	CASSLEETRLTYGYTF